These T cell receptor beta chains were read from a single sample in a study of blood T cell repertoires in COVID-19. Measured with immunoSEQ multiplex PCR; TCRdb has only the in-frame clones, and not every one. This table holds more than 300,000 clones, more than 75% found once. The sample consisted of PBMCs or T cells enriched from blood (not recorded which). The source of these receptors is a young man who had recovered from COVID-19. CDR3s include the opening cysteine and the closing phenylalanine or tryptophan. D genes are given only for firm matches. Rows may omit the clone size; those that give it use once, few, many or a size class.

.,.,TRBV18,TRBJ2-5,CASSPKALLGEETQYF,TGTGCCAGCTCACCAAAGGCTCTCCTAGGGGAAGAGACCCAGTACTTC
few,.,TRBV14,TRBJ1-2,CASSQVPGIGYTF,TGTGCCAGCAGCCAAGTACCGGGGATAGGCTACACCTTC
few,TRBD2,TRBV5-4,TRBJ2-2,CASTLTSTNTGELFF,TGTGCCAGCACCTTGACTAGCACCAACACCGGGGAGCTGTTTTTT
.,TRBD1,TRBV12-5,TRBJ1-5,CASGRGQGFNQPQHF,TGTGCTAGTGGTAGGGGACAGGGTTTCAATCAGCCCCAGCATTTT
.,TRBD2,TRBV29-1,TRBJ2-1,CSAYSGGNNEQFF,TGCAGCGCTTATAGCGGGGGGAACAATGAGCAGTTCTTC
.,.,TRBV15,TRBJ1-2,CATSRDTTKLSGHAYGYTF,TGTGCCACCAGCAGAGATACCACGAAACTGTCGGGACACGCTTATGGCTACACCTTC
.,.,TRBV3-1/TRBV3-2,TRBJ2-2,CASSQGGSTGELFF,TGTGCCAGCAGCCAAGGTGGCAGCACCGGGGAGCTGTTTTTT
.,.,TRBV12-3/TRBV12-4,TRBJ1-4,CASSLGEKKLFF,TGTGCCAGCAGTTTAGGGGAGAAAAAACTGTTTTTT
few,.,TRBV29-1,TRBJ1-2,CSVVDRTNYGYTF,TGCAGCGTTGTCGACAGGACAAACTATGGCTACACCTTC
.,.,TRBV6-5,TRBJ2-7,CASSYSLAWEQYF,TGTGCCAGCAGTTACTCGTTAGCCTGGGAGCAGTACTTC
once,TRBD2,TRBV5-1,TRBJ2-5,CASSLGFLPGGETQYF,TGCGCCAGCAGCTTGGGGTTCCTCCCGGGAGGAGAGACCCAGTACTTC
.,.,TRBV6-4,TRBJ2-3,CASSDGTGGADTQYF,TGTGCCAGCAGTGACGGAACAGGGGGGGCAGATACGCAGTATTTT
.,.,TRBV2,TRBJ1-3,CASRRHADDSAGNTIYF,TGTGCCAGCAGGCGCCATGCGGATGACAGTGCTGGAAACACCATATATTTT
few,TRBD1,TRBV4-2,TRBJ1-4,CASSLQGAREKLFF,TGTGCCAGCAGCCTCCAGGGGGCGAGGGAAAAACTGTTTTTT
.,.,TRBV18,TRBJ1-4,CASSPIANEKLFF,TGTGCCAGCTCACCAATAGCTAATGAAAAACTGTTTTTT
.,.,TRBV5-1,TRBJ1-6,CASSFRPDNSPLHF,TGCGCCAGCAGCTTCAGGCCGGATAATTCACCCCTCCACTTT
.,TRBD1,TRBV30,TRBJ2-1,CAWRRRGTGTGEQFF,TGTGCCTGGAGACGCCGCGGGACAGGGACTGGGGAGCAGTTCTTC
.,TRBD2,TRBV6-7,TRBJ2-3,CASSQRSGYTDTQYF,TGTGCCAGCAGTCAACGTAGCGGGTACACAGATACGCAGTATTTT
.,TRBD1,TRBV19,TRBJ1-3,CASSRRQGSGNTIYF,TGTGCCAGTAGTCGACGACAGGGCTCTGGAAACACCATATATTTT
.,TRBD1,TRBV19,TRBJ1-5,CASSIDTGVVNQPQHF,TGTGCCAGTAGTATAGATACAGGGGTCGTCAATCAGCCCCAGCATTTT
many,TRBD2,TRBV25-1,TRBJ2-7,CASSDSTSGSGYEQYF,TGTGCCAGCAGTGATTCGACTAGCGGGAGTGGCTACGAGCAGTACTTC
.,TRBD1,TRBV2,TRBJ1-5,CASTATGGGQPQHF,TGTGCCAGCACAGCCACAGGGGGCGGTCAGCCCCAGCATTTT
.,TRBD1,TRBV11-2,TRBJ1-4,CASSLMTGGFEKLFF,TGTGCCAGCAGCTTAATGACAGGGGGTTTTGAAAAACTGTTTTTT
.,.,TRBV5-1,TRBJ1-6,CASSLSGTRYNSPLHF,TGCGCCAGCAGCTTGTCCGGGACACGGTATAATTCACCCCTCCACTTT
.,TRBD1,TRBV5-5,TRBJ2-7,CASSFWTGEDEQYF,TGTGCCAGCAGCTTTTGGACAGGGGAGGACGAGCAGTACTTC
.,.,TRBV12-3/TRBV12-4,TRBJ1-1,CASKWGAEAFF,TGTGCCAGCAAGTGGGGGGCTGAAGCTTTCTTT
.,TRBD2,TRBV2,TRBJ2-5,CASSERLAGGIETQYF,TGTGCCAGCAGTGAACGGCTAGCGGGGGGGATAGAGACCCAGTACTTC
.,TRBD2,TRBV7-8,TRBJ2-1,CASSLVPAGGPEDWICIF,TGTGCCAGCAGCTTAGTCCCAGCGGGGGGCCCCGAAGATTGGATATGCATCTTC
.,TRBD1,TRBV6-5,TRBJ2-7,CASSRDRNTYEQYF,TGTGCCAGCAGTCGGGACAGGAACACCTACGAGCAGTACTTC
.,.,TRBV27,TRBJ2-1,CASRGQRAYNEQFF,TGTGCCAGCAGGGGGCAGAGAGCGTACAATGAGCAGTTCTTC
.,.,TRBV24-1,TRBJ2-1,CATSERDNEQFF,TGTGCCACCAGTGAGCGGGACAATGAGCAGTTCTTC
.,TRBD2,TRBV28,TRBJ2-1,CASSNRLADYNEQFF,TGTGCCAGCAGCAACAGACTAGCGGACTACAATGAGCAGTTCTTC
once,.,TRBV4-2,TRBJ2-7,CASSQQDYAYEQYF,TGTGCCAGCAGCCAACAGGACTACGCTTACGAGCAGTACTTC
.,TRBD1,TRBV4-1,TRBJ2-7,CASSQATGTGYEQYF,TGCGCCAGCAGCCAGGCAACCGGGACAGGCTACGAGCAGTACTTC
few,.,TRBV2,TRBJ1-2,CASSERQGTNSGYTF,TGTGCCAGCAGTGAAAGACAAGGGACAAACTCGGGCTACACCTTC
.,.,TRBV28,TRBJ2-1,CASSDSVSSYNEQFF,TGTGCCAGCAGTGACAGCGTAAGCTCCTACAATGAGCAGTTCTTC
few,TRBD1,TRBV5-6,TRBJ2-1,CASSLQDRGYNEQFF,TGTGCCAGCAGCTTGCAGGACAGGGGATACAATGAGCAGTTCTTC
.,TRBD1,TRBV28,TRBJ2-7,CASTSGTGGYEQYF,TGTGCCAGCACATCCGGGACAGGGGGATACGAGCAGTACTTC
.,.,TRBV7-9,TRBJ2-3,CASSLTDTQYF,TGTGCCAGCAGCCTCACAGATACGCAGTATTTT
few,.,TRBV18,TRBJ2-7,CASSRPGSTYEQYF,TGTGCCAGCTCCCGGCCAGGCAGCACCTACGAGCAGTACTTC
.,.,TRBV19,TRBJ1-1,CASSMGAGTEAFF,TGTGCCAGTAGTATGGGGGCGGGCACTGAAGCTTTCTTT
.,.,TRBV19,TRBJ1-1,CASSVGRAREAFF,TGTGCCAGTAGCGTAGGCAGGGCTCGTGAAGCTTTCTTT
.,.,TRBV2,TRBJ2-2,CASSASSANTGELFF,TGTGCCAGCAGTGCGTCTAGTGCGAACACCGGGGAGCTGTTTTTT
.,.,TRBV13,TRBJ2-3,CASSVGTQADTQYF,TGTGCCAGCAGTGTCGGAACACAGGCCGATACGCAGTATTTT